The 25 T cell receptor beta chains below come from one sample, sequenced in a study of shared clonotypes between healthy human individuals. Profiled with immunoSEQ multiplex PCR; TCRdb holds only in-frame clones, not every one. Of 1,100,000 or so clones in the sample, 75% to 85% were seen once. The material sequenced was memory CD4+ T cells from PBMCs. Noted subset: CD45RA-negative fraction. The receptor set was obtained from a man in his late teens or twenties in good health. Some clones in this sample may be carry-over from other donors' samples.

This rearrangement joins TRBV6-1 to TRBJ2-7; D is possibly TRBD2 (6 bases). The CDR3 is made up of 14 amino acids. Germline loops: CDR1 MNHNS, CDR2 SASEGT. The ends were cut back, 3 bases at V and 4 bases at J, with 13 bases in the middle. CDR3 DNA sequence: TGTGCCAGCAGTGATTCGGGACTTCGTTACGAGCAGTACTTC. Its protein product is CASSDSGLRYEQYF.

V gene TRBV6-1 combines with J gene TRBJ2-7, with 7 nucleotides matching TRBD1. The J segment lost 4 bases and the V segment lost 7 bases, leaving 10 bases of the junction unmatched. The V gene's germline CDR1 is MNHNS and CDR2 SASEGT. This CDR3 region has 14 residues. The CDR3 loop is CASTPQGVGYEQYF. CDR3 nucleotide sequence: TGTGCCAGCACCCCCCAGGGGGTTGGTTACGAGCAGTACTTC.

A remark on this clone: The same CDR3 is also encoded by other DNA sequences in this sample. This sequence joins TRBV28 and TRBJ2-1; 7 bases map to TRBD2. The germline V gene encodes CDR1 MDHEN and CDR2 SYDVKM. This CDR3 contains 13 residues. V trimming: 6 bases; J trimming: 6 bases; junction bases outside the gene matches: 5. The CDR3 DNA is TGTGCCAGCAGCTCCCGACTAGCCAATGAGCAGTTCTTC. Its translation is CASSSRLANEQFF.

The chain recombines TRBV5-1 with TRBJ1-4; a weak D match, TRBD1 (6 bases). The CDR3 runs to 14 residues. Germline values: CDR1 SGHRS, CDR2 YFSETQ. The ends were cut back, 2 bases at V and 6 bases at J, with 11 bases in the middle. In DNA, the CDR3 is TGCGCCAGCAGCTTTTGGGGGCGGGATGAAAAACTGTTTTTT. It translates to CASSFWGRDEKLFF.

The genes are TRBV19 and TRBJ1-2; D gene unclear. The V gene lost 0 bases and the J gene lost 8 bases, with 25 bases spanning the gap. Germline V gene sequence: CDR1 LNHDA, CDR2 SQIVND (reference sequence). The CDR3 covers 18 residues. The CDR3 is CASSIDLGSTLRKGGYTF. The CDR3 DNA follows: TGTGCCAGTAGTATAGATCTAGGGTCAACACTTCGCAAGGGCGGCTACACCTTC.

This clone was observed a handful of times. The chain recombines TRBV30 with TRBJ2-1; 7 bases are shared with TRBD2. This CDR3 is built from 14 residues. V lost 2 bases and J lost 7; bases outside the gene matches: 8. Per the germline V gene, CDR1 is GTSNPN and CDR2 is SVGIG (reference sequence). In DNA form, the CDR3 reads TGTGCCTGGAGTTGGGCTAGCGGCCGTAATGAGCAGTTCTTC. Its protein is CAWSWASGRNEQFF.

V and J are TRBV30 and TRBJ2-1; no definite D call. Trimming shortened V by 1 base and J by 9 bases, and 13 bases separated the two germline ends. Germline V CDR1 and CDR2: GTSNPN, SVGIG (reference sequence). The CDR3 covers 13 residues. CDR3 DNA sequence: TGTGCCTGGAGTGGAGATCTCCTAAGTGAGCAGTTCTTC. Translation gives CAWSGDLLSEQFF.

The chain links TRBV10-3 to TRBJ2-1; possibly TRBD2 for D (6 bases). The CDR3 runs to 16 residues. Germline V gene sequence: CDR1 ENHRY, CDR2 SYGVKD. The V gene lost 10 bases and the J gene lost 2 bases, with 21 bases spanning the gap. The CDR3 bases are TGTGCCACCAAGCACCCCCGGGACTCAACCTACAATGAGCAGTTCTTC. It codes for CATKHPRDSTYNEQFF.

This sequence joins TRBV5-8 and TRBJ2-1, with D possibly being TRBD2 (5 bases). Germline V CDR1 and CDR2: SGHTS, YDEGEE. The V end lost 4 bases, the J end lost 3 bases, and 11 bases lay between the germline ends. The CDR3 has 14 amino acids. The CDR3 protein is CASSTRVFYNEQFF. The CDR3 DNA reads as TGTGCCAGCAGCACTAGAGTATTCTACAATGAGCAGTTCTTC. Drawing the rest from reference TRBV5-8 and TRBJ2-1, the complete variable domain is EAGVTQSPTHLIKTRGQQATLRCSPISGHTSVYWYQQALGLGLQFLLWYDEGEERNRGNFPPRFSGRQFPNYSSELNVNALELEDSALYLCASSTRVFYNEQFFGPGTRLTVL.

This chain connects TRBV18 to TRBJ2-7; D gene uncertain. V lost 0 bases, J lost 3 bases, and 15 bases lay in between. The germline gives CDR1 KGHSH, CDR2 LQKENI. The CDR3 length is 16 residues. The CDR3 region has the DNA TGTGCCAGCTCACCACCGGTGGGTGCAGGAGTCTACGAGCAGTACTTC. It codes for CASSPPVGAGVYEQYF.

Regarding this clone: This specimen includes other DNA sequences encoding the same CDR3. The chain has TRBV5-4 and TRBJ2-7, with D possibly TRBD1 on 6 matching bases. Germline-derived CDR1 and CDR2 are SGHNT and YYREEE (reference sequence). This CDR3 region has 14 residues. The V end lost 0 bases, the J end lost 2 bases, and 9 bases lay between the germline ends. Written as DNA, the CDR3 is TGTGCCAGCAGCTTGGGGGCAGGGGCCTACGAGCAGTACTTC. It specifies CASSLGAGAYEQYF.

The chain employs TRBV5-6 and TRBJ1-2; no clear D gene. The germline V gene encodes CDR1 SGHDT and CDR2 YYEEEE. The CDR3 is 12 residues long. The ends were cut back, 4 bases at V and 0 bases at J, with 4 bases in the middle. The CDR3 spells CASSQTNYGYTF. The CDR3 region has the DNA TGTGCCAGCAGCCAAACTAACTATGGCTACACCTTC.

This chain links TRBV7-2 with TRBJ2-1; 15 bases fit TRBD2. V was pared by 2 bases and J by 8 bases, with 4 bases of the junction left unmatched. Germline loops: CDR1 SGHTA, CDR2 FQGNSA. CDR3 length: 16 amino acids. CDR3 bases: TGTGCCAGCAGCTTAAGGACTAGCGGGAGGGCGGATGAGCAGTTCTTC. Translating it yields CASSLRTSGRADEQFF.

This clone occurred a few times. V is TRBV19 and J is TRBJ2-6; tentatively, D is TRBD1 (6 bases). This CDR3 comprises 18 residues. Trimming shortened V by 2 bases and J by 2 bases, and 16 bases separated the two germline ends. Germline CDR1 LNHDA, CDR2 SQIVND (reference sequence). CDR3 protein: CASSISQGRRTGANVLTF. The CDR3 nucleotides are TGTGCCAGTAGTATAAGTCAGGGGAGAAGGACTGGGGCCAACGTCCTGACTTTC.

This chain uses TRBV7-2 with TRBJ2-7; 8 bases fit TRBD2. Losses at the gene ends were 4 bases for V and 3 bases for J; bases not matched to a gene: 11. Germline V gene sequence: CDR1 SGHTA, CDR2 FQGNSA. This CDR3 contains 16 residues. This chain's CDR3 is CASSYLAGTTFYEQYF. CDR3 DNA sequence: TGTGCCAGCAGCTACTTAGCGGGAACGACATTCTACGAGCAGTACTTC.

The chain carries TRBV5-1 and TRBJ2-5; D may be TRBD1 or TRBD2 (5 bases each). V lost 0 bases to trimming and J lost 5 bases, with 14 bases between them. The CDR3 length is 15 residues. Germline V CDR1 and CDR2: SGHRS, YFSETQ. CDR3 sequence: CASSLGLRDRETQYF. CDR3 sequence (DNA): TGCGCCAGCAGCTTGGGTCTCCGGGACCGGGAGACCCAGTACTTC.

V gene TRBV5-1 combines with J gene TRBJ1-4; D is unclear. Germline-derived CDR1 and CDR2 are SGHRS and YFSETQ. The CDR3 extends over 14 amino acids. The V and J ends lost 5 bases and 4 bases respectively, with 12 bases between them. DNA of the CDR3: TGCGCCAGCAGTCGAGACGGGAATAATGAAAAACTGTTTTTT. The encoded protein is CASSRDGNNEKLFF.

Worth noting for this clone: The same CDR3 also results from other DNA sequences found in this sample. V is TRBV20-1 and J is TRBJ2-5; D is perhaps TRBD1 (5 bases). The CDR3 totals 11 residues. Germline loops: CDR1 DFQATT, CDR2 SNEGSKA (reference sequence). V was shortened by 5 bases and J by 5 bases, with 9 bases between the two germline ends. CDR3 DNA: TGCAGTGCTCGCAGGGTGGAGACCCAGTACTTC. Amino acid sequence: CSARRVETQYF.

This clone has only one observation. The chain recombines TRBV28 with TRBJ1-5, with TRBD1 as a possible D gene (5 bases). Trimming removed 3 bases from V and 0 bases from J, with 15 bases in between. CDR1 and CDR2 from the germline V gene are MDHEN and SYDVKM. This CDR3 comprises 17 residues. The CDR3 reads CASSFRKGLYSNQPQHF. The CDR3 nucleotides read TGTGCCAGCAGTTTCAGAAAGGGACTTTATAGCAATCAGCCCCAGCATTTT.

V and J are TRBV9 and TRBJ2-2, with D possibly being TRBD1 (7 bases). Germline lookup yields CDR1 SGDLS and CDR2 YYNGEE. There are 16 residues in the CDR3. V lost 3 bases to trimming and J lost 3 bases, with 15 bases between them. CDR3 nucleotides: TGTGCCAGCAGCGCCGGAGGGGGCATTTACACCGGGGAGCTGTTTTTT. It yields the protein CASSAGGGIYTGELFF.

Here the CDR3 DNA reads TGTGCTGTCGGGACTAGCGGGAGGGCCTTACAGTACTTC. Translated: CAVGTSGRALQYF. This chain joins TRBV7-9 and TRBJ2-7; TRBD2 matches at 16 bases. Germline V lookup: CDR1 SEHNR, CDR2 FQNEAQ (reference sequence). This CDR3 contains 13 residues.

DNA of the CDR3: TGCGCCAGCAGCTCCACTCCGGACGCTTCAGAGCAGTACTTC. Translating it yields CASSSTPDASEQYF. This chain connects TRBV5-1 to TRBJ2-7; D remains unclear. Trimming cost V 3 bases and J 7 bases, with 17 bases left between them. The germline gives CDR1 SGHRS, CDR2 YFSETQ. The CDR3 contains 14 residues.

The chain couples TRBV9 to TRBJ2-1; 7 nucleotides agree with TRBD2. The CDR3 extends over 15 amino acids. The junction had 10 bases not matched to a gene; V was cut back by 4 bases and J by 6 bases. CDR1 SGDLS and CDR2 YYNGEE come from the germline V gene. The CDR3 coding sequence is TGTGCCAGCAGCCAACCTAGCGGCGGGTCCAATGAGCAGTTCTTC. This codes for CASSQPSGGSNEQFF.

The chain combines TRBV19 with TRBJ2-3; 14 bases are shared with TRBD2. The ends lost 5 bases at V and 5 bases at J; junction bases unmatched: 6. The CDR3 sequence is 16 residues long. Germline CDR1 is LNHDA and CDR2 is SQIVND (reference sequence). The CDR3 DNA reads as TGTGCCAGTAGTCTGGGACTAGCGGGAGCGGAAGATACGCAGTATTTT. This codes for CASSLGLAGAEDTQYF.

The chain uses TRBV7-3 and TRBJ2-1; D is possibly TRBD1 or TRBD2 (5 bases each). The CDR3 consists of 16 residues. V lost 5 bases and J 4 bases, leaving 18 bases between the germline ends. Germline CDR1 reads SGHTA; CDR2 reads FQGTGA. The CDR3 coding sequence is TGTGCCAGCAGCCTAAAGGGGCTAGCCAAGTACAATGAGCAGTTCTTC. Its translation: CASSLKGLAKYNEQFF.